This passage covers 29 T cell receptor beta chains from one sample sequenced in a study of cytomegalovirus exposure and HLA in healthy donors. The PCR ran on 60 Vbeta and 13 Jbeta primers. Assay used: immunoSEQ multiplex PCR; TCRdb lists only in-frame clones, some missing. The sample consists of 150,000 to 200,000 clones, 84% of them appearing once. What was sequenced was PBMCs. These receptors came from a man aged 18 to 29 in good health and CMV-seronegative.

The rearrangement joins TRBV7-9 to TRBJ2-7; TRBD2 aligns across 13 bases. This CDR3 region has 17 residues. V shed 1 base, J shed 1 base, and the junction held 4 bases outside the gene matches. From germline, CDR1 is SEHNR and CDR2 FQNEAQ (reference sequence). The CDR3 DNA reads TGTGCCAGCAGCTTAGGACTAGCGGGAGGTCCGTCCTACGAGCAGTACTTC. It codes for CASSLGLAGGPSYEQYF.

Details on this clone: One junction end does not reproduce the germline sequence, and a read error may be involved. The rearrangement links TRBV7-9 to TRBJ2-3, with a tentative D call TRBD1 (5 bases). Germline CDR1 SEHNR, CDR2 FQNEAQ (reference sequence). The CDR3 runs 12 residues. In nucleotides, the CDR3 is TGTTCCAGCAGCTTAGACAGATCTACGCAGTATTTT. Translating gives CSSSLDRSTQYF.

The gene calls are TRBV5-1 and TRBJ1-2; TRBD1 matches at 8 bases. The CDR3 is 12 residues long. Germline values: CDR1 SGHRS, CDR2 YFSETQ. Trimming removed 2 bases from V and 8 bases from J; junction bases left unmatched: 2. Here the CDR3 reads CASSLTGGGYTF. The CDR3 DNA reads as TGCGCCAGCAGCTTAACAGGGGGAGGCTACACCTTC.

The chain uses TRBV19 and TRBJ2-5, with 9 bases that match TRBD1. The J segment lost 2 bases and the V segment lost 2 bases, leaving 3 bases of the junction unmatched. The germline CDR1 and CDR2 sequences are LNHDA and SQIVND (reference sequence). The CDR3 is 15 amino acids. The CDR3 region is CASSIQQGAQETQYF. The CDR3 coding sequence is TGTGCCAGTAGTATACAACAGGGGGCTCAAGAGACCCAGTACTTC.

The chain joins TRBV6-5 to TRBJ1-4; D call uncertain. The CDR3 length is 14 residues. Per germline, CDR1 MNHEY and CDR2 SVGAGI. V shed 0 bases and J shed 4 bases, with 6 bases lying between them. CDR3 amino acids: CASSYSTLNEKLFF. The CDR3 DNA reads as TGTGCCAGCAGTTACTCGACTCTTAATGAAAAACTGTTTTTT.

The chain uses TRBV6-1 and TRBJ2-7, with no clear D. V lost 7 bases, J lost 2 bases, and 12 bases lay in between. The CDR3 spans 13 residues. The germline CDR1 and CDR2 sequences are MNHNS and SASEGT. CDR3 sequence reads: CASTVGPPYEQYF. The CDR3, as DNA: TGTGCCAGCACGGTTGGGCCCCCCTACGAGCAGTACTTC.

J is TRBJ1-2 and V is TRBV7-9; possibly TRBD1 for D (6 bases). The CDR3 length is 16 residues. The germline gives CDR1 SEHNR, CDR2 FQNEAQ (reference sequence). Trimming removed 4 bases at V and 4 bases at J, with 19 bases between. DNA of the CDR3: TGTGCCAGCAGCTCCCCCAGGGGAAGGGCCGGCTATGGCTACACCTTC. Translation: CASSSPRGRAGYGYTF.

The V and J genes are TRBV6-4 and TRBJ2-3; 9 nucleotides match TRBD1. The germline V gene has CDR1 MRHNA and CDR2 SNTAGT. This CDR3 has 15 amino acids. Unmatched junction bases numbered 5, after V lost 7 bases and J lost 0 bases. CDR3 bases: TGTGCCAGCAAGATGGGACAGGGTAGCACAGATACGCAGTATTTT. Translated, it gives CASKMGQGSTDTQYF.

This chain uses TRBV29-1 with TRBJ1-1; 7 positions match TRBD1. The CDR3 loop spans 14 amino acids. Germline CDR1 and CDR2: SQVTM and ANQGSEA. The trim removed 1 base at V and 3 bases at J, leaving 5 bases unmatched. Here the CDR3 reads CSVEAQGDYTEAFF. CDR3 nucleotide sequence: TGCAGCGTTGAAGCCCAGGGGGATTACACTGAAGCTTTCTTT.

A few counts support this clone. J is TRBJ1-4 and V is TRBV5-4; a weak D match, TRBD1 (6 bases). CDR1 is SGHNT, CDR2 YYREEE, per germline (reference sequence). CDR3 size: 14 residues. V was cut by 2 bases and J by 5 bases, with 10 bases left in between. CDR3 sequence (DNA): TGTGCCAGCAGCTTCTGGCAGGGGAATGAAAAACTGTTTTTT. This sequence encodes CASSFWQGNEKLFF.

The rearrangement links TRBV11-3 to TRBJ2-7, with 7 positions matching TRBD1. Germline lookup yields CDR1 SGHNT and CDR2 YENEEA. The CDR3 extends over 17 amino acids. Germline trimming cut 2 bases from V and 2 bases from J; bases unmatched to any gene: 12. The CDR3 DNA reads TGTGCCAGCAGCTTATCCCAAATGACAGGGACCACCTACGAGCAGTACTTC. Translating it yields CASSLSQMTGTTYEQYF.

CDR3 protein: CASSQSAAGPEAFF. In nucleotides, the CDR3 is TGCGCCAGCAGCCAATCGGCCGCAGGGCCTGAAGCTTTCTTT. V is TRBV4-1 and J is TRBJ1-1; perhaps TRBD1 as D (5 bases). Looked up from germline, CDR1 is MGHRA and CDR2 is YSYEKL. Trimming stripped 2 bases from V and 6 bases from J, with 13 bases between. This CDR3 has 14 amino acids.

The V call is TRBV6-5, the J call TRBJ1-3, with unresolved D. The V end was cut by 5 bases, the J end by 0 bases, with 8 bases between. The CDR3 is 14 amino acids. Germline values: CDR1 MNHEY, CDR2 SVGAGI. The CDR3 DNA reads as TGTGCCAGCAGTAATCGGGTCTCTGGAAACACCATATATTTT. Translating gives CASSNRVSGNTIYF.

The CDR3 protein is CASSYGQGASGYTF. The DNA of the CDR3 is TGTGCCAGCAGTTACGGGCAGGGGGCCTCTGGCTACACCTTC. This chain connects TRBV6-5 to TRBJ1-2; TRBD1 matches at 8 bases. Germline loops: CDR1 MNHEY, CDR2 SVGAGI. V was pared by 2 bases and J by 7 bases, with 6 bases of the junction left unmatched. The CDR3 totals 14 residues.

The J gene is TRBJ1-1, the V gene TRBV29-1, with D hard to call. The CDR3 spans 10 residues. The germline V and J ends were trimmed by 6 bases and 5 bases, with 7 bases remaining between them. Germline-derived CDR1 and CDR2 are SQVTM and ANQGSEA. The chain's CDR3 is CSVLYTEAFF. The CDR3 DNA reads as TGCAGCGTCCTTTATACTGAAGCTTTCTTT.

This clone appeared a few times. This chain connects TRBV18 to TRBJ1-2; D gene unclear. The ends were cut back, 0 bases at V and 6 bases at J, with 14 bases in the middle. Germline CDR1 and CDR2: KGHSH and LQKENI. The CDR3 length is 15 residues. CDR3 DNA: TGTGCCAGCTCACCACCGGGCGTTGGTAATCATGGCTACACCTTC. Protein product: CASSPPGVGNHGYTF.

This clone has just one count. The rearrangement joins TRBV27 to TRBJ2-6; 7 bases fit TRBD1. The germline CDR1 and CDR2 sequences are MNHEY and SMNVEV (reference sequence). V lost 6 bases and J lost 8; bases outside the gene matches: 4. CDR3 size: 13 residues. CDR3 in DNA: TGTGCCAGCAGCAGACAGGGCCCCAACGTCCTGACTTTC. It encodes CASSRQGPNVLTF.

The chain couples TRBV7-2 to TRBJ2-3; D not certain. This CDR3 has 13 residues. Trimming took 7 bases from V and 0 from J, leaving 8 bases between them. Germline V CDR1 and CDR2: SGHTA, FQGNSA. CDR3 coding DNA: TGTGCCAGCATTTTCTCTAGCACAGATACGCAGTATTTT. This gives the protein CASIFSSTDTQYF.

The rearrangement links TRBV19 to TRBJ1-1, with TRBD1 identical over 8 bases. J gave up 1 base and V 5 bases, and 6 bases lay outside the gene matches. The CDR3 is 15 residues long. The V gene's germline CDR1 is LNHDA and CDR2 SQIVND (reference sequence). CDR3: CASSFLTGANTEAFF. For the CDR3, the DNA is TGTGCCAGTAGTTTTCTGACAGGGGCGAACACTGAAGCTTTCTTT.

V usage is TRBV28 and J usage is TRBJ1-1; D not resolved. The V gene's germline CDR1 is MDHEN and CDR2 SYDVKM. There are 12 residues in the CDR3. V gave up 8 bases and J gave up 11 bases, with 18 bases separating them. The CDR3 reads CASGQRGLGAFF. Here the CDR3 DNA reads TGTGCCAGCGGTCAAAGAGGCCTCGGTGCTTTCTTT. Full variable domain (missing parts from reference TRBV28 and TRBJ1-1): DVKVTQSSRYLVKRTGEKVFLECVQDMDHENMFWYRQDPGLGLRLIYFSYDVKMKEKGDIPEGYSVSREKKERFSLILESASTNQTSMYLCASGQRGLGAFFGQGTRLTVV.

This chain connects TRBV11-2 to TRBJ2-4; 9 positions agree with TRBD1. The V gene end was trimmed by 5 bases and the J gene end by 1 base; junction bases not matched to a gene: 6. Looked up from germline, CDR1 is SGHAT and CDR2 is FQNNGV. The CDR3 contains 16 residues. CDR3 in amino acids: CASSRDRAWAKNIQYF. In DNA, the CDR3 is TGTGCCAGCAGCCGGGACAGGGCATGGGCCAAAAACATTCAGTACTTC.

This chain connects TRBV7-2 to TRBJ2-7, with 8 nucleotides matching TRBD2. CDR1 is SGHTA, CDR2 FQGNSA, per germline. The CDR3 sequence is 14 residues long. Trimming removed 4 bases from V and 3 bases from J; junction bases left unmatched: 5. CDR3 DNA sequence: TGTGCCAGCAGCTCCGGGGGGGGATTCTACGAGCAGTACTTC. Translation: CASSSGGGFYEQYF. The whole variable domain, remainder taken from reference TRBV7-2 and TRBJ2-7, is GAGVSQSPSNKVTEKGKDVELRCDPISGHTALYWYRQSLGQGLEFLIYFQGNSAPDKSGLPSDRFSAERTGGSVSTLTIQRTQQEDSAVYLCASSSGGGFYEQYFGPGTRLTVT.

This chain uses TRBV7-2 with TRBJ1-5; 7 nucleotides align to TRBD1. Germline CDR1 is SGHTA and CDR2 is FQGNSA. CDR3 length equals 14 residues. The trim removed 6 bases at V and 3 bases at J, leaving 5 bases unmatched. The DNA for the CDR3 is TGTGCCAGCAGTTTGACAGGGAACAATCAGCCCCAGCATTTT. Translation gives CASSLTGNNQPQHF.

The V and J genes are TRBV5-1 and TRBJ2-3, with D perhaps TRBD2 (6 bases). The CDR3 spans 15 residues. Germline CDR1 is SGHRS and CDR2 is YFSETQ. Between the trimmed V and J ends, which lost 5 bases and 2 bases, there was a span of 15 bases. The CDR3 here is CASRDGTSFTDTQYF. The CDR3 DNA reads TGCGCCAGCAGAGACGGGACTTCTTTCACAGATACGCAGTATTTT.

Only a few counts were recorded for this clone. The chain employs TRBV6-5 and TRBJ1-5, with TRBD1 identical over 9 bases. The V segment lost 5 bases and the J segment 4 bases; nucleotides outside the gene matches: 6. The germline V gene has CDR1 MNHEY and CDR2 SVGAGI. CDR3 length equals 15 residues. The CDR3 spells CASSTGTGLNQPQHF. The CDR3 nucleotides read TGTGCCAGCAGTACCGGGACAGGGCTGAATCAGCCCCAGCATTTT.

The chain employs TRBV7-8 and TRBJ2-1; 8 bases line up with TRBD1. Germline CDR1 reads SGHVS; CDR2 reads FQNEAQ. Germline trimming cut 2 bases from V and 10 bases from J; bases unmatched to any gene: 22. There are 19 residues in the CDR3. CDR3 in DNA: TGTGCCAGCAGCTTAAGACAGGGGACAGGCGAGGGGACTGGGCCGGAGCAGTTCTTC. Translated: CASSLRQGTGEGTGPEQFF.

This clone was observed many times. V gene TRBV4-2 combines with J gene TRBJ2-3; D is possibly TRBD2 (5 bases). The CDR3 contains 15 residues. V was trimmed by 4 bases and J by 0 bases, leaving 11 bases between them. Germline lookup yields CDR1 LGHNA and CDR2 YNFKEQ. CDR3 in amino acids: CASSRAEASTDTQYF. The DNA for the CDR3 is TGTGCCAGCAGCCGAGCGGAGGCTAGCACAGATACGCAGTATTTT.

This chain's CDR3 is CATRDGGGSGNEQFF. CDR3 bases: TGTGCCACCCGCGACGGGGGGGGGAGTGGTAATGAGCAGTTCTTC. This rearrangement joins TRBV15 to TRBJ2-1, with 8 nucleotides matching TRBD2. The CDR3 spans 15 residues. The germline V gene has CDR1 LNHNV and CDR2 YYDKDF (reference sequence). J gave up 7 bases and V 8 bases, and 13 bases lay outside the gene matches.

The chain combines TRBV28 with TRBJ2-1; weak D call: TRBD1 (7 bases). Trimming took 5 bases from V and 5 from J, leaving 16 bases between them. The germline V gene encodes CDR1 MDHEN and CDR2 SYDVKM. The CDR3 length is 15 residues. This chain's CDR3 is CASSKGGTVNNEQFF. CDR3 nucleotide sequence: TGTGCCAGCAGTAAAGGGGGGACAGTAAACAATGAGCAGTTCTTC.